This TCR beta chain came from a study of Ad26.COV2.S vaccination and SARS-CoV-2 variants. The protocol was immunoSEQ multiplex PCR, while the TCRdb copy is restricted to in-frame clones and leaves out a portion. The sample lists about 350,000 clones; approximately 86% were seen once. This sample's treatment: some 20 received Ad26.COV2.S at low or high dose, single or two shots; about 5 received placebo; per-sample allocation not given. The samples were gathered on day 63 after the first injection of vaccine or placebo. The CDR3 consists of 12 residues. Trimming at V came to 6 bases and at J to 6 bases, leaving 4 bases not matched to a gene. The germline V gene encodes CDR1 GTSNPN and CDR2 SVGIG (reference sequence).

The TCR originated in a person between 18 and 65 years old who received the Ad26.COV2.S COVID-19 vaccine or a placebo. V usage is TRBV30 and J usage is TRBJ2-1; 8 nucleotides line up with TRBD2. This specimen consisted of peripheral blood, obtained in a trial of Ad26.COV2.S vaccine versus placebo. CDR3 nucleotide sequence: TGTGCCTGCCGGGGGGGGAGCAATGAGCAGTTCTTC. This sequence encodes CACRGGSNEQFF. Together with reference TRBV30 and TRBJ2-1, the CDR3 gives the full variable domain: SQTIHQWPATLVQPVGSPLSLECTVEGTSNPNLYWYRQAAGRGLQLLFYSVGIGQISSEVPQNLSASRPQDRQFILSSKKLLLSDSGFYLCACRGGSNEQFFGPGTRLTVL.